This T cell receptor beta chain appears in the sequencing data of a study of cytomegalovirus exposure and HLA in healthy donors. Study-level information: Researchers found that about four fifths of 300 to 450 genotyped donors fell within the Caucasian-associated ancestry cluster. Study-level points and caveats: Immune exposure was documented only through CMV serostatus.

As regards this clone: Its antigen remains unknown.

PCR was performed using 60 Vbeta and 13 Jbeta primers. The repertoire was sequenced with immunoSEQ multiplex PCR; TCRdb's copy has only in-frame clones and lacks some. The sample has under 150,000 clones, 75% to 85% seen once. CDR3 length: 15 amino acids. Trimming shortened V by 3 bases and J by 1 base, and 12 bases separated the two germline ends. Germline CDR1 KGHSH, CDR2 LQKENI. Every donor was a healthy person donating bone marrow. Sequencing input: PBMCs. This TCR was recovered from a woman in her thirties or forties in good health and CMV-seropositive. The chain uses TRBV18 and TRBJ1-1, with D maybe TRBD1 (5 bases). The CDR3 here is CASSPVQGSNTEAFF. The CDR3 coding sequence is TGTGCCAGCTCACCCGTCCAGGGTTCGAACACTGAAGCTTTCTTT.